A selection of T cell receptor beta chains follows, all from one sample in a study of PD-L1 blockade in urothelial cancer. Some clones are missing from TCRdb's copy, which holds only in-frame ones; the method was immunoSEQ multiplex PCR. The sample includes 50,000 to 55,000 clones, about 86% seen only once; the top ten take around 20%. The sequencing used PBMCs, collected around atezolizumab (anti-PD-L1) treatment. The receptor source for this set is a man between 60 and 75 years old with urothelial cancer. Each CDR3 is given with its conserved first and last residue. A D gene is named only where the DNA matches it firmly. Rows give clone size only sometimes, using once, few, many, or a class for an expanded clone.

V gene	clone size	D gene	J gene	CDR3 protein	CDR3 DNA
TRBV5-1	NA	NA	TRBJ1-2	CASSLYRDYGYTF	TGCGCCAGCAGCTTGTACAGGGACTATGGCTACACCTTC
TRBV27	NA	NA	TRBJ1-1	CASSSGSSAEAFF	TGTGCCAGCAGTTCGGGTTCCTCGGCTGAAGCTTTCTTT
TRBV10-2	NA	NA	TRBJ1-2	CASRATANYGYTF	TGCGCCAGCAGGGCGACAGCTAACTATGGCTACACCTTC
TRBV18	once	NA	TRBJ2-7	CASSQVLGAGYPYEQYF	TGTGCCAGCTCACAAGTCTTGGGCGCGGGATACCCCTACGAGCAGTACTTC
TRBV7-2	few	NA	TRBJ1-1	CASSRTPGNTEAFF	TGTGCCAGCAGCCGCACCCCAGGGAACACTGAAGCTTTCTTT
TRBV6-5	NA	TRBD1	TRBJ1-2	CASTRTGAIGYGYTF	TGTGCCAGCACACGGACAGGAGCGATAGGCTATGGCTACACCTTC
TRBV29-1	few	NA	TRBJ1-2	CSVGDTGNYGYTF	TGCAGCGTGGGCGATACAGGGAACTATGGCTACACCTTC
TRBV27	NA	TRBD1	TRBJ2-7	CASSFGQGPYEQYF	TGTGCCAGCAGTTTCGGACAGGGTCCCTACGAGCAGTACTTC
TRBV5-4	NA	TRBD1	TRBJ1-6	CASSPGGMQDSPLHF	TGTGCCAGCAGCCCAGGGGGTATGCAAGATTCACCCCTCCACTTT
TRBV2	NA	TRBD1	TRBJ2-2	CASSEFGTANTGELFF	TGTGCCAGCAGTGAATTTGGGACAGCGAACACCGGGGAGCTGTTTTTT
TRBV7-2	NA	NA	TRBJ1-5	CASSFGATGVKQPQHF	TGTGCCAGCAGCTTTGGGGCGACAGGAGTCAAACAGCCCCAGCATTTT
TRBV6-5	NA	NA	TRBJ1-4	CASRAQGMSEKLFF	TGTGCCAGCAGGGCGCAGGGAATGAGTGAAAAACTGTTTTTT
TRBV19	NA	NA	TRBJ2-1	CASSIDHRNEQFF	TGTGCCAGTAGTATAGATCACAGAAATGAGCAGTTCTTC
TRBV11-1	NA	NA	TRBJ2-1	CASSFLREQFF	TGTGCCAGCAGCTTCTTGCGTGAGCAGTTCTTC
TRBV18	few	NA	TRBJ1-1	CASSRGGANTEAFF	TGTGCCAGCTCACGTGGGGGCGCGAACACTGAAGCTTTCTTT
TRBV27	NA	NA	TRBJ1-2	CASSFWQDYGYTF	TGTGCCAGCAGTTTTTGGCAGGACTATGGCTACACCTTC
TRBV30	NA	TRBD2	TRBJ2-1	CAWTRGGGINEQFF	TGTGCCTGGACACGGGGGGGCGGGATCAATGAGCAGTTCTTC
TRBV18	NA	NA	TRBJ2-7	CASSLRDVSYEQYF	TGTGCCAGCTCACTGCGGGACGTCTCCTACGAGCAGTACTTC
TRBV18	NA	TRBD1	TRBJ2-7	CASSPLSPGQIIYEQYF	TGTGCCAGCTCACCTCTGTCTCCGGGACAGATAATCTACGAGCAGTACTTC
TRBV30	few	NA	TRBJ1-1	CAWRRQTNTEAFF	TGTGCCTGGAGAAGGCAGACAAACACTGAAGCTTTCTTT
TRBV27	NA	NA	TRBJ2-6	CASSYKISGANVLTF	TGTGCCAGCAGCTATAAGATCTCTGGGGCCAACGTCCTGACTTTC
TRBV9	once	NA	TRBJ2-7	CASSVGAGYYEQYF	TGTGCCAGCAGCGTAGGGGCGGGATACTACGAGCAGTACTTC
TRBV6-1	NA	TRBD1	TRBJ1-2	CASSEFAGGTGYGYTF	TGTGCCAGCAGTGAATTTGCCGGCGGGACAGGTTATGGCTACACCTTC
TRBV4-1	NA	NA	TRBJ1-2	CASSQIQGTYGYTF	TGCGCCAGCAGCCAAATACAGGGAACCTATGGCTACACCTTC
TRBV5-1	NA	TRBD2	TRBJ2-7	CASSLTSGGLPYEQYF	TGCGCCAGCAGCTTGACTAGCGGGGGGCTGCCCTACGAGCAGTACTTC
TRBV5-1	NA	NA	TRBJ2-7	CASSLLGSRSSYEQYF	TGCGCCAGCAGCTTGTTAGGCAGCCGGAGCTCCTACGAGCAGTACTTC
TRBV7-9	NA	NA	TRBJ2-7	CASSLIYYEQYF	TGTGCCAGCAGCTTAATCTACTACGAGCAGTACTTC
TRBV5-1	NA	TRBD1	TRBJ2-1	CASSPGGLGNEQFF	TGCGCCAGCAGCCCAGGGGGTTTGGGCAATGAGCAGTTCTTC
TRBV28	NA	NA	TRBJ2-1	CASSPQSPGRNNEQFF	TGTGCCAGCAGTCCCCAAAGCCCAGGTCGCAACAATGAGCAGTTCTTC
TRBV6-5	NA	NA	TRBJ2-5	CASRPSRFQETQYF	TGTGCCAGCAGGCCATCTAGGTTTCAAGAGACCCAGTACTTC
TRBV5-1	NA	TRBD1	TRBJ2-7	CASSTGVLSEQYF	TGCGCCAGCAGCACAGGGGTTTTGAGCGAGCAGTACTTC
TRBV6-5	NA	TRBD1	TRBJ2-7	CASSFNRGSYEQYF	TGTGCCAGCAGTTTTAACAGGGGCTCCTACGAGCAGTACTTC
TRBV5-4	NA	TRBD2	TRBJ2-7	CASSFGGSFTYEQYF	TGTGCCAGCAGCTTTGGCGGGAGTTTTACGTACGAGCAGTACTTC
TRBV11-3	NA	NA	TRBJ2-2	CASSLDRSTGELFF	TGTGCCAGCAGCTTAGATCGCAGCACCGGGGAGCTGTTTTTT
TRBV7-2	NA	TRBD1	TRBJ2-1	CASSLVGGQAEQFF	TGTGCCAGCAGCTTAGTCGGGGGACAGGCCGAGCAGTTCTTC
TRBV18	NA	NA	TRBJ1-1	CASSPSNTEAFF	TGTGCCAGCTCACCATCTAACACTGAAGCTTTCTTT
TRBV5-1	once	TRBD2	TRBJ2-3	CASRKGRASGITDTQYF	TGCGCCAGCAGAAAGGGTCGGGCTAGCGGGATCACAGATACGCAGTATTTT